This TCR beta chain was found in a study of blood T cells in healthy people across ages. About this clonotype itself: Its antigen remains unknown.

V gave up 2 bases and J gave up 2 bases, with 9 bases separating them. There are 14 residues in the CDR3. Per the germline V gene, CDR1 is SNHLY and CDR2 is FYNNEI. They isolated at least 6 million PBMCs from each sample. A second PCR, run for about 7 to 11 cycles, used a sample-barcoded 5' primer plus a J-beta primer mix. Using its own MiXCR run on the 5' RACE reads, TCRdb lists one record per CDR3 protein. The repertoire has 650,000 to 1,000,000 distinct CDR3 sequences, roughly 35% of them found once; the top ten carry roughly 13%. Study-wide findings and caveats: Reliance upon unsorted PBMCs precluded definitive naive versus antigen-experienced comparison. Diversity figures based on one million T cells were deemed too low.

The sequenced sample consisted of blood. V and J are TRBV2 and TRBJ2-5; D unresolved. This TCR derives from a man between 18 and 35 years old in good health. The chain's CDR3 is CASSESGVQETQYF. DNA of the CDR3: TGTGCCAGCAGTGAAAGTGGGGTACAAGAGACCCAGTACTTC.